The text below deals with one TCR beta chain. This clonotype was counted a few times. Its binding antigen is unknown. Base qualities are not at hand, and no much larger clone is one base apart. The germline V gene supplies CDR1 SGHTA and CDR2 FQGNSA. The CDR3 starts with the cysteine, ends with the phenylalanine, and has 16 residues. The only DNA kept is the CDR3, 48 bases in frame from the first base. V and J are trimmed by 3 bases and 6 bases, and the gene matches miss 11 bases of the junction. This sample stems from a study of T cell repertoires in cytomegalovirus infection (dated by TCRdb to about 2019). Study-wide context: Recently identified HLA-C-restricted CMV epitopes, whose presentation resists viral immunomodulation, were targeted by peptide stimulations together with well-studied HLA-B-restricted epitopes. Donor HLA type was relevant to the analysis, because carriage of CMV infection together with the matching HLA type was indicated by public TCR beta signatures. General study outcomes and caveats: Cumulative frequency of public TCR beta family members discriminated carriers of CMV infection plus the relevant HLA type in this cohort and an independent 352-donor cohort. In the ex vivo response, HLA-C-restricted CMV-specific TCR beta clonotypes were dominant, and in two of eight donors the single most frequent clonotype came from this HLA-C-restricted group.

Sequencing relied on an Illumina HiSeq 1500. Clones were called with MiXCR by TCRdb after fastp trimmed the public reads at Q25, and only in-frame beta chains were retained. Entries are consolidated by CDR3 protein sequence, retaining the most common genes and DNA. The sample table records approximately 280,000 distinct CDR3 sequences; 20% to 25% of these occur just once. The top ten clonotypes cover roughly 19% of the sample. The intended sense of this specimen's treatment or condition label: in vitro stimulation with specific CMV peptide epitopes to enrich CMV-specific T cells. The rearranged chain carries TRBV7-2 and TRBJ1-1; 9 bases in the middle match TRBD1. Here the sequenced sample was cultured PBMCs, taken from culture after CMV antigen stimulation. The clonotype originates from a human donor in good health (CMV status not recorded). Some clones in this sample may be carry-over from other donors' samples. For the CDR3, the sequence is CASSFRPGQGSAEAFF. Here is the DNA: TGTGCCAGCAGCTTCCGTCCGGGACAGGGATCAGCTGAAGCTTTCTTT.